The rows below give T cell receptor beta chains drawn from one sample of a study of blood T cell repertoires in COVID-19. Assay used: immunoSEQ multiplex PCR; TCRdb lists only in-frame clones, some missing. The data contain about 12,000 clones, 72% of them singletons. The sample consisted of peripheral blood. The receptors were sampled from a man in his 60s with COVID-19, enrolled during active disease. Both conserved end residues are part of each CDR3. Fields, in order: J gene, V gene, D gene, clone size, CDR3 DNA, CDR3 protein. A D gene is named only where the DNA matches it firmly. The size entry is marked missing in some rows and otherwise reads once, few, many or a size class.

j_gene: TRBJ2-7; v_gene: TRBV28; d_gene: -; abundance: -; CDR3nt: TGTGCCAGCAGTCACCGGGACACCTCCTACGAGCAGTACTTC; CDR3aa: CASSHRDTSYEQYF
j_gene: TRBJ2-5; v_gene: TRBV9; d_gene: TRBD1; abundance: -; CDR3nt: TGTGCCAGCAGCCCCGGGACAGGGGAAGAGACCCAGTACTTC; CDR3aa: CASSPGTGEETQYF
j_gene: TRBJ2-2; v_gene: TRBV5-4; d_gene: -; abundance: -; CDR3nt: TGTGCCAGCAGCTTGGCGCGGGAGAACACCGGGGAGCTGTTTTTT; CDR3aa: CASSLARENTGELFF
j_gene: TRBJ1-2; v_gene: TRBV27; d_gene: TRBD1; abundance: -; CDR3nt: TGTGCCAGCAGTGGGCGGACAGGGGGACATGGCTACACCTTC; CDR3aa: CASSGRTGGHGYTF
j_gene: TRBJ1-1; v_gene: TRBV4-1; d_gene: -; abundance: -; CDR3nt: TGCGCCAGCAGCCAAGATTCAGTCAGGGCCACTGAAGCTTTCTTT; CDR3aa: CASSQDSVRATEAFF
j_gene: TRBJ2-7; v_gene: TRBV5-5; d_gene: TRBD1; abundance: -; CDR3nt: TGTGCCAGCAGCTTGCCAGGGACAGGGGGCGAGCAGTACTTC; CDR3aa: CASSLPGTGGEQYF
j_gene: TRBJ2-1; v_gene: TRBV27; d_gene: -; abundance: once; CDR3nt: TGTGCCAGCGGACTCACCTGGAATGAGCAGTTCTTC; CDR3aa: CASGLTWNEQFF
j_gene: TRBJ1-3; v_gene: TRBV3-1/TRBV3-2; d_gene: -; abundance: few; CDR3nt: TGTGCCAGCAGCCAAGCGCAAGGGCGGGACACCATATATTTT; CDR3aa: CASSQAQGRDTIYF
j_gene: TRBJ2-3; v_gene: TRBV4-2; d_gene: TRBD2; abundance: -; CDR3nt: TGTGCCAGCAGACAAAGCGGGAGCGAAACAGATACGCAGTATTTT; CDR3aa: CASRQSGSETDTQYF
j_gene: TRBJ1-2; v_gene: TRBV29-1; d_gene: TRBD1; abundance: once; CDR3nt: TGCAGCGTTCCTTCGACAGGGTTTCGGGAAGGCTACACCTTC; CDR3aa: CSVPSTGFREGYTF
j_gene: TRBJ2-1; v_gene: TRBV19; d_gene: TRBD2; abundance: few; CDR3nt: TGTGCCAGTAGTATAGATACCGGGACTAGCGGGGGAACGGGGCAGTTCTTC; CDR3aa: CASSIDTGTSGGTGQFF
j_gene: TRBJ2-3; v_gene: TRBV23-1; d_gene: TRBD2; abundance: -; CDR3nt: TGCGCCAGCACCCACTGGGGGACTAGCGGGAGGGCCGGTGATACAGATACGCAGTATTTT; CDR3aa: CASTHWGTSGRAGDTDTQYF
j_gene: TRBJ2-5; v_gene: TRBV3-1/TRBV3-2; d_gene: -; abundance: medium-sized; CDR3nt: TGTGCCAGCAGCCAAGGGGAGGGCAGGGGAGAGACCCAGTACTTC; CDR3aa: CASSQGEGRGETQYF
j_gene: TRBJ2-2; v_gene: TRBV29-1; d_gene: -; abundance: -; CDR3nt: TGCAGCCTTCAGGGGAGGGACACCGGGGAGCTGTTTTTT; CDR3aa: CSLQGRDTGELFF
j_gene: TRBJ2-5; v_gene: TRBV5-1; d_gene: TRBD2; abundance: -; CDR3nt: TGCGCCAGCAGCGATCCGACTAGCGTGGAGACCCAGTACTTC; CDR3aa: CASSDPTSVETQYF
j_gene: TRBJ2-1; v_gene: TRBV28; d_gene: -; abundance: -; CDR3nt: TGTGCCAGCAGTTTAGGACTACTCAATGAGCAGTTCTTC; CDR3aa: CASSLGLLNEQFF
j_gene: TRBJ2-5; v_gene: TRBV5-5; d_gene: TRBD1; abundance: -; CDR3nt: TGTGCCAGCAGCCAGGGACAGGGAAGGCAGACCCAGTACTTC; CDR3aa: CASSQGQGRQTQYF
j_gene: TRBJ1-2; v_gene: TRBV19; d_gene: -; abundance: -; CDR3nt: TGTGCCACCCCCATAGGTGAGGGCTATGGCTACACCTTC; CDR3aa: CATPIGEGYGYTF
j_gene: TRBJ2-1; v_gene: TRBV4-1; d_gene: TRBD2; abundance: -; CDR3nt: TGCGCCAGCAGCCAAGGTCTCCTAGCGGGAGCCAATGAGCAGTTCTTC; CDR3aa: CASSQGLLAGANEQFF
j_gene: TRBJ2-5; v_gene: TRBV11-2; d_gene: -; abundance: -; CDR3nt: TGTGCCAGCAGCTCGCCATCAGGGCTTCGGGAGACCCAGTACTTC; CDR3aa: CASSSPSGLRETQYF
j_gene: TRBJ2-4; v_gene: TRBV30; d_gene: -; abundance: -; CDR3nt: TGTGCCTGGAGTTCCAGTCTCAACATTCAGTACTTC; CDR3aa: CAWSSSLNIQYF
j_gene: TRBJ1-2; v_gene: TRBV7-2; d_gene: -; abundance: -; CDR3nt: TGTGCCAGCAGCCCCCGGCAGGGATGGAGCTATGGCTACACCTTC; CDR3aa: CASSPRQGWSYGYTF